This T cell receptor (beta chain) was identified during a study of blood T cell repertoires in COVID-19 (dated by TCRdb to the early 2020s). For context, the study as a whole: Samples covering the acute and convalescent phases of COVID-19 were provided by collaborators in the United States, Italy and Spain. Subjects who had been exposed to COVID-19, were actively infected with it, or had recovered from it provided the deeply sampled blood TCRbeta repertoires that made up the dataset. The material from the prospective study consisted of cDNA or gDNA derived from T cells, B-cell-depleted T cells, or PBMCs. A freely available public database, intended as a resource for researchers studying the immune response to SARS-CoV-2, is where the repertoires were released. A de-identified subject ID, COVID-19 status, age in years and sex were almost always included in the sample metadata. Where available, HLA class I and class II types were taken from metadata supplied by the sample provider and were not determined by assay-based typing. The samples were drawn from the first 160 participants of the ongoing ImmuneRACE study and from over 950 subjects provided by 6 global collaborators. The paper as a whole reports these results and caveats: The amount of clinical and demographic metadata varied by source and participant and was provided uncurated.

Each collaborating institution followed its own protocols to collect whole blood in K2EDTA tubes. For TCRbeta analysis, collaborators shipped samples in one of three forms: frozen whole blood, isolated PBMCs, or DNA extracted from either of those sample types. CDR1 and CDR2 (MNHNY, SVGAGI) derive from the germline V gene (reference sequence). The CDR3 runs 15 amino acids, cysteine and phenylalanine included. The only DNA kept is the CDR3, 45 bases in frame from the first base. V is cut back by 6 bases and J by 8 bases, with 7 bases in the junction unmatched. The immunoSEQ Assay, a bias-controlled multiplex PCR, was used to amplify TCRbeta CDR3 regions from genomic DNA. The source study handled its data this way. The number of nucleated cells in each sample was estimated by amplification of reference gene primers within the assay. Sequence reads were collapsed and filtered to measure the absolute abundance of every unique TCRbeta CDR3 rearrangement. For each sample, productive Simpson clonality was calculated by taking the square root of Simpson's diversity index across productive rearrangements. Entries here come from immuneACCESS through TCRdb and include only in-frame sequences with V and J called. Some clones fail to appear in such tables; in the studies checked, an unresolved V gene covers under half of the shortfall, and the cause of the remainder is unknown. That table supplies the V and J calls and clone size; D and trimming were determined from the DNA. The sample includes about 150,000 clones, with 87% observed a single time. The top ten clones comprise approximately 4.1% of the sample.

About this clone: This receptor's antigen is unknown. No much larger clone exists at a distance of one base, and base qualities are not known.

In this chain, TRBV6-6 is recombined with TRBJ2-1; 13 bases in the middle match TRBD2. The material sequenced was peripheral blood. The receptor comes from a woman in her sixties with active or convalescent COVID-19. At the DNA level, the sequence is TGTGCCAGCAGCGACACTAGCGGGGGGGTGGATGAGCAGTTCTTC. The encoded protein is CASSDTSGGVDEQFF.